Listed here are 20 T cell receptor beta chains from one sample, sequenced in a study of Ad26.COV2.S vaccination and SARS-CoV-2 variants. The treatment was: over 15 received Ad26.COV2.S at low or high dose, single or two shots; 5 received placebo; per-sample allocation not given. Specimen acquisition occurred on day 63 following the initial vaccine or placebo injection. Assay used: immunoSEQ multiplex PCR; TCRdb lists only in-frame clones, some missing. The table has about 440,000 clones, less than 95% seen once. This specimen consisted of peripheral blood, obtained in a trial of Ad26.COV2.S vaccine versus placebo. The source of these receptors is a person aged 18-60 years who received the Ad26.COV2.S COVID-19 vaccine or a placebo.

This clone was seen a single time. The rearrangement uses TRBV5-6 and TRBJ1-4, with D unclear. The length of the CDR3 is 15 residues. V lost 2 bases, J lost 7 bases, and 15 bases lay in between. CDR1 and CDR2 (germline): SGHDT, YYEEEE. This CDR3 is CASSFSFPGGEKLFF. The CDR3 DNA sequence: TGTGCCAGCAGCTTTTCGTTCCCCGGCGGTGAAAAACTGTTTTTT.

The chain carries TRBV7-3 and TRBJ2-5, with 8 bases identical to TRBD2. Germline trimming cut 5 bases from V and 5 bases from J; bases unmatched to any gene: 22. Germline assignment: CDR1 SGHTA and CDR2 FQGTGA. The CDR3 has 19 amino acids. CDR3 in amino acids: CASSAHPLGSGSPKETQYF. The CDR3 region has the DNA TGTGCCAGCAGCGCACACCCGTTGGGGAGCGGGAGCCCTAAGGAGACCCAGTACTTC.

CDR3 sequence (DNA): TGTGCCAGCAGTACCTACAGGGGACCGAACTATGGCTACACCTTC. This sequence encodes CASSTYRGPNYGYTF. This chain uses TRBV6-5 with TRBJ1-2; TRBD1 aligns across 7 bases. Looked up from germline, CDR1 is MNHEY and CDR2 is SVGAGI. Trimming at V came to 5 bases and at J to 2 bases, leaving 8 bases not matched to a gene. CDR3 length: 15 amino acids.

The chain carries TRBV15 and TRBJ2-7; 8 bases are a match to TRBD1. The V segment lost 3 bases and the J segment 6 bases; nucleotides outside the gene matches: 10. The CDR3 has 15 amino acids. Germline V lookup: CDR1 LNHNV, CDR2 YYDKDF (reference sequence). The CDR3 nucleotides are TGTGCCACCAGCAGGGAGGACAGGGATATTGCCGAGCAGTACTTC. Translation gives CATSREDRDIAEQYF. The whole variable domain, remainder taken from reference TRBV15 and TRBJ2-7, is DAMVIQNPRYQVTQFGKPVTLSCSQTLNHNVMYWYQQKSSQAPKLLFHYYDKDFNNEADTPDNFQSRRPNTSFCFLDIRSPGLGDTAMYLCATSREDRDIAEQYFGPGTRLTVT.

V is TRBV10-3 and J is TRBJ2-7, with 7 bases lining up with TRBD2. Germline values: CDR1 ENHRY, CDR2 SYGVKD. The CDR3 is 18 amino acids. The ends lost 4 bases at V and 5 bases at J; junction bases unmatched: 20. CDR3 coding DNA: TGTGCCATCAGTGGACGGGGAGGGTCCGTGGGAGTCTACCACGAGCAGTACTTC. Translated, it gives CAISGRGGSVGVYHEQYF.

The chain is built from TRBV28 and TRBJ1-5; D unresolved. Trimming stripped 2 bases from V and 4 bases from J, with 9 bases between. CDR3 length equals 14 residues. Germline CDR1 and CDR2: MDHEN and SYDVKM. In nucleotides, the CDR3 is TGTGCCAGCAGTTTAACACCAGGAAATCAGCCCCAGCATTTT. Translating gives CASSLTPGNQPQHF.

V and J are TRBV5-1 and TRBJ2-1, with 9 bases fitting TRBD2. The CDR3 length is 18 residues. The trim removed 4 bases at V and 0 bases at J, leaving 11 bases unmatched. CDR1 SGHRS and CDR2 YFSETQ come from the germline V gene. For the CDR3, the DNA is TGCGCCAGCAGCCTAGAGAGGACTAGCGTTAGCTCCTACAATGAGCAGTTCTTC. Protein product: CASSLERTSVSSYNEQFF.

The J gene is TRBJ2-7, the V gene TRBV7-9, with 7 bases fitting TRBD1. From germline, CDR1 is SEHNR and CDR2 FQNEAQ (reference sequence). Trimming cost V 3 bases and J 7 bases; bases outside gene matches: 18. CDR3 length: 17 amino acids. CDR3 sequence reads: CASSFGPPRQGLGEQYF. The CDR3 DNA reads TGTGCCAGCAGCTTCGGGCCCCCGCGACAGGGCCTCGGGGAGCAGTACTTC.

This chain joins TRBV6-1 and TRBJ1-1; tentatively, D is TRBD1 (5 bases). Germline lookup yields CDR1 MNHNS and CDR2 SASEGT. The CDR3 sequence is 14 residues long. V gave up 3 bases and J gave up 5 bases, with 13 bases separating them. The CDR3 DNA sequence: TGTGCCAGCAGTGATCGGGGGAAGGGAACTGAAGCTTTCTTT. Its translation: CASSDRGKGTEAFF.

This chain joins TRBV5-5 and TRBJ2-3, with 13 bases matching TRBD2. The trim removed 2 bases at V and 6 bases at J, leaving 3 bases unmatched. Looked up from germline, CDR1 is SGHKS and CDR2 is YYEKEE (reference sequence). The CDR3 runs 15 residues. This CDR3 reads CASSLRLAGGDTQYF. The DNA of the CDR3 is TGTGCCAGCAGCTTACGACTAGCGGGAGGCGATACGCAGTATTTT.

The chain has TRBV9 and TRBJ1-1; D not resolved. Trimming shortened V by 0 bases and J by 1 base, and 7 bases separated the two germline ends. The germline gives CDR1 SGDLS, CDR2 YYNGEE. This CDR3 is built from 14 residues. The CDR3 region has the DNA TGTGCCAGCAGCGTAGATCCGACGAACACTGAAGCTTTCTTT. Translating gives CASSVDPTNTEAFF.

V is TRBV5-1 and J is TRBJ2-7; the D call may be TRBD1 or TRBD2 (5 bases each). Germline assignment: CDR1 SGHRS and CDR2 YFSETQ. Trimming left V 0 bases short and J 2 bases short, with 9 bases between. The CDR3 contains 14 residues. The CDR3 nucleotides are TGCGCCAGCAGCTTGGTGGGACCTCCCTACGAGCAGTACTTC. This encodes CASSLVGPPYEQYF.

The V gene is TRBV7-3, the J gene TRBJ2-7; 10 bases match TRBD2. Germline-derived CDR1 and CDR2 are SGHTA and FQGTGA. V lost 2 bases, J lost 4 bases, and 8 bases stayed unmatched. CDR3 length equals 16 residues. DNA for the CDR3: TGTGCCAGCAGCTTAGATCTAGCGGGAGATTTGTACGAGCAGTACTTC. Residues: CASSLDLAGDLYEQYF. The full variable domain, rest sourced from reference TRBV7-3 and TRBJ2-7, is GAGVSQTPSNKVTEKGKYVELRCDPISGHTALYWYRQSLGQGPEFLIYFQGTGAADDSGLPNDRFFAVRPEGSVSTLKIQRTERGDSAVYLCASSLDLAGDLYEQYFGPGTRLTVT.

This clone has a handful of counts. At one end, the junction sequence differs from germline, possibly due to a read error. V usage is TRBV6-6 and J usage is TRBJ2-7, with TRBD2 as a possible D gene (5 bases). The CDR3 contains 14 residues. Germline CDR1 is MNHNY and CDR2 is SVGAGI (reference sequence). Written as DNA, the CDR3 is TGTGCCAGCAGCGACGGGCCGGAGCGGAGTACTCTCCACTTC. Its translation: CASSDGPERSTLHF.

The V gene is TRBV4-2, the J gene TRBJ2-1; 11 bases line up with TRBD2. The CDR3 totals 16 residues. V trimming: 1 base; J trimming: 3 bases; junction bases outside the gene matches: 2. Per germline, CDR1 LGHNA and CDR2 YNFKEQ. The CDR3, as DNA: TGTGCCAGCAGCCAAGGACTAGCGGGGAACTACAATGAGCAGTTCTTC. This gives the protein CASSQGLAGNYNEQFF.

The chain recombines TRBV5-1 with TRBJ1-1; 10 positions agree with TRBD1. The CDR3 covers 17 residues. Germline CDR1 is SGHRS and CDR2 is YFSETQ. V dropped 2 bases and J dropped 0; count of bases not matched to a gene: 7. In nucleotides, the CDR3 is TGCGCCAGCAGCTTTAGACAGGGGGCCTCGATGAACACTGAAGCTTTCTTT. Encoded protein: CASSFRQGASMNTEAFF.

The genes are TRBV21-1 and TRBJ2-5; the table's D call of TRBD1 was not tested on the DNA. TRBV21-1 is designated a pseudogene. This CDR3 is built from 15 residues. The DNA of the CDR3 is TGTGCCAGTCCCTCAGGCAGACAGCCTCAAGAGACCCAGTACTTC. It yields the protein CASPSGRQPQETQYF.

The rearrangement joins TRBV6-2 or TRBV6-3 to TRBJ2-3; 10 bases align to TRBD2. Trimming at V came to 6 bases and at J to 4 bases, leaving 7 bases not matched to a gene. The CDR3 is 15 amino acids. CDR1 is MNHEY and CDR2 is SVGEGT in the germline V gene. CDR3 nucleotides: TGTGCCAGCAGGCCTAGCGGGAGTCCCCCAGATACGCAGTATTTT. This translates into CASRPSGSPPDTQYF.

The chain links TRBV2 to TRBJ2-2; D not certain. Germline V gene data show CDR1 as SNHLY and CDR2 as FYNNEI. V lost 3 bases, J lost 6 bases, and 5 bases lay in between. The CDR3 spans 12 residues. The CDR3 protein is CASSDLPGELFF. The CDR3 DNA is TGTGCCAGCAGTGATTTGCCCGGGGAGCTGTTTTTT.

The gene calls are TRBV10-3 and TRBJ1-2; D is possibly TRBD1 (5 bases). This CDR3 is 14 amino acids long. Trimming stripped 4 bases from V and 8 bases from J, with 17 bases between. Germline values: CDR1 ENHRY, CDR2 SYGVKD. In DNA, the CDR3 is TGTGCCATCAGTGCGATGACTCAGGGTAAAGGCTACACCTTC. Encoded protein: CAISAMTQGKGYTF.